This T cell receptor beta chain was identified during a study of shared clonotypes between healthy human individuals. CDR1 and CDR2 from the germline V gene are GTSNPN and SVGIG (reference sequence). The CDR3 has 14 residues. Trimming removed 4 bases from V and 7 bases from J, with 14 bases in between. Some 30,000 T cell genomes (approximately 180 ng DNA) went into each sorted-subset replicate. The repertoire was sequenced with immunoSEQ multiplex PCR; TCRdb's copy has only in-frame clones and lacks some. Of 2,500,000 or so clones listed, 85% to 95% are singletons. Study-wide findings and caveats: Generally, naive subsets came out with larger estimated richness than memory subsets. There were few donors, and this limited the genetic and exposure-history diversity represented.

About this clone: Its antigen is not identified.

The chain joins TRBV30 to TRBJ1-6; perhaps TRBD1 as D (6 bases). The sequenced material came from naive CD4+ T cells from PBMCs. Subset specified: CD45RA+ positively selected. The clonotype comes from a man in his late teens or twenties in good health. Some clones in this sample may be carry-over from other donors' samples. The CDR3 DNA reads as TGTGCCTGGAATCATTGGGGGGGCAATTCACCCCTCCACTTT. The encoded protein is CAWNHWGGNSPLHF.